The rows below give T cell receptor beta chains drawn from one sample of a study of sequential checkpoint blockade in melanoma. The protocol was immunoSEQ multiplex PCR, while the TCRdb copy is restricted to in-frame clones and leaves out a portion. The sample shows 25,000 to 30,000 clones, 60% to 85% of them seen only once. Sequenced material: CD8+ T cells sorted from blood (inferred from file names), taken from a patient given nivolumab and ipilimumab in sequence. The receptors shown here come from a human donor with melanoma. Each CDR3 is given with its conserved first and last residue. A D gene is named only where the DNA matches it firmly. Clone size, where shown, is once, few, many, or a class for clones that have expanded.

>TRBV5-1|TRBJ2-7|TRBD2|-
CASSGGTSGGDEQYF
TGCGCCAGCAGCGGGGGGACTAGCGGGGGCGACGAGCAGTACTTC
>TRBV7-5|TRBJ1-5|-|-
CVRRPSQSNQPQHF
TGTGTCAGAAGACCTTCACAGAGCAATCAGCCCCAGCATTTT
>TRBV6-1|TRBJ2-7|TRBD2|large
CASSDFGGAGDEQYF
TGTGCCAGCAGTGATTTCGGGGGGGCTGGAGACGAGCAGTACTTC
>TRBV5-8|TRBJ2-4|-|-
CASSSPAGHKNIQYF
TGTGCCAGCAGCTCCCCGGCAGGGCACAAAAACATTCAGTACTTC
>TRBV5-6|TRBJ2-7|TRBD1|once
CASSTGTDPGYF
TGTGCCAGCAGCACTGGGACAGATCCGGGGTACTTC
>TRBV15|TRBJ1-3|-|medium-sized
CATATSRSGNTIYF
TGTGCCACCGCGACTTCTCGGTCCGGAAACACCATATATTTT
>TRBV9|TRBJ2-1|TRBD1|-
CASSVVGTDNEQFF
TGTGCCAGCAGCGTAGTCGGGACAGACAATGAGCAGTTCTTC
>TRBV6-5|TRBJ1-5|-|-
CASSYSGGRIEPQHF
TGTGCCAGCAGTTACTCAGGCGGGAGGATAGAGCCCCAGCATTTT
>TRBV7-3|TRBJ1-1|-|-
CASSLSGGEAFF
TGTGCCAGCAGCTTATCTGGGGGGGAAGCTTTCTTT
>TRBV13|TRBJ2-7|-|-
CASSASGESYEQYF
TGTGCCAGCAGCGCGTCCGGGGAAAGCTACGAGCAGTACTTC
>TRBV4-1|TRBJ2-7|-|-
CASSQDVGAYEQYF
TGCGCCAGCAGCCAAGATGTCGGGGCCTACGAGCAGTACTTC
>TRBV27|TRBJ1-1|-|-
CASLSHTEAFF
TGTGCCAGCTTATCCCACACTGAAGCTTTCTTT
>TRBV7-3|TRBJ2-3|-|-
CASSLMGGLDTQYF
TGTGCCAGCAGCTTAATGGGGGGGCTAGATACGCAGTATTTT
>TRBV7-9|TRBJ1-2|-|few
CASSPPPQGLENGYTF
TGTGCCAGCAGCCCTCCTCCCCAGGGATTAGAGAATGGCTACACCTTC
>TRBV4-1|TRBJ1-6|-|-
CASSQEGSSYNSPLHF
TGCGCCAGCAGCCAAGAAGGGAGCTCCTATAATTCACCCCTCCACTTT
>TRBV9|TRBJ2-5|-|-
CASGGVGTKETQYF
TGTGCCAGCGGGGGCGTAGGGACCAAAGAGACCCAGTACTTC
>TRBV14|TRBJ2-3|-|-
CASSQELSGSTDTQYF
TGTGCCAGCAGCCAAGAATTGTCAGGTTCCACAGATACGCAGTATTTT
>TRBV19|TRBJ2-1|TRBD2|-
CASSIFGGGLDYEQFF
TGTGCCAGTAGTATATTCGGCGGGGGTTTGGACTATGAGCAGTTCTTC
>TRBV2|TRBJ2-1|-|once
CASSEMEIASELYNEQFF
TGTGCCAGCAGTGAAATGGAGATAGCCAGCGAACTCTACAATGAGCAGTTCTTC
>TRBV4-3|TRBJ2-7|-|-
CASSQVPGDYEQYF
TGCGCCAGCAGCCAAGTTCCCGGGGACTACGAGCAGTACTTC
>TRBV11-2|TRBJ2-1|TRBD1|few
CASSLLGQGLNEQFF
TGTGCCAGCAGCTTACTCGGACAGGGCTTAAATGAGCAGTTCTTC
>TRBV7-3|TRBJ1-2|-|-
CASSSRGYTF
TGTGCCAGCAGCTCCAGAGGCTACACCTTC
>TRBV5-4|TRBJ2-5|-|-
CASSLSRGGDGTQYF
TGTGCCAGCAGCTTGAGCCGAGGGGGTGACGGGACCCAGTACTTC
>TRBV7-9|TRBJ2-7|TRBD2|-
CASSPGGSYEQYF
TGTGCCAGCAGCCCGGGGGGATCCTACGAGCAGTACTTC
>TRBV2|TRBJ1-2|-|-
CASSPSQGIAGYTF
TGTGCCAGCAGTCCCTCACAGGGAATCGCTGGCTACACCTTC
>TRBV27|TRBJ2-1|-|-
CASTQGQGSYNEQFF
TGTGCCAGCACCCAAGGCCAGGGCTCCTACAATGAGCAGTTCTTC
>TRBV7-9|TRBJ2-5|TRBD1|-
CASSFYRDREETQYF
TGTGCCAGCAGCTTCTACCGGGACAGAGAAGAGACCCAGTACTTC
>TRBV7-6|TRBJ2-7|TRBD2|-
CASSFGGTFYEQYF
TGTGCCAGCAGCTTCGGGGGGACTTTCTACGAGCAGTACTTC